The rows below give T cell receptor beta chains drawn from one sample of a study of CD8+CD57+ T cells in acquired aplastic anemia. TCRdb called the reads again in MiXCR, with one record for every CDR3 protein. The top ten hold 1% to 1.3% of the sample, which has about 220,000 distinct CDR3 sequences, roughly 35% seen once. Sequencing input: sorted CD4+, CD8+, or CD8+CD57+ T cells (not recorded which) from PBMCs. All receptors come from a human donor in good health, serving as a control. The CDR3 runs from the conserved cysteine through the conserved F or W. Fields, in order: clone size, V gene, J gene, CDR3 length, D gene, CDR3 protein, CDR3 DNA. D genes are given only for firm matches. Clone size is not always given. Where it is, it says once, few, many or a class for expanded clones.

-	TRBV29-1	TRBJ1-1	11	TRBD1	CSAQGAGGAFF	TGCAGCGCCCAGGGGGCAGGGGGAGCTTTCTTT
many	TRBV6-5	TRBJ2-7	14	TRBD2	CASSSPGTNYEQYF	TGTGCCAGCAGTTCACCCGGGACTAACTACGAGCAGTACTTC
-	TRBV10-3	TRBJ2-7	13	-	CAIGPQGSYEQYF	TGTGCCATCGGGCCACAGGGTTCCTACGAGCAGTACTTC
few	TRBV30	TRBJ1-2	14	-	CAWNRGQSLAGYTF	TGTGCCTGGAACCGGGGGCAATCTTTAGCCGGCTACACCTTC
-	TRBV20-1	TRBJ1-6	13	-	CSGQDPLNSPLHF	TGCAGTGGTCAAGATCCCCTCAATTCACCCCTCCACTTT
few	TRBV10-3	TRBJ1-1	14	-	CASSYDLLNTEAFF	TGTGCCAGCAGTTATGACTTATTGAACACTGAAGCTTTCTTT
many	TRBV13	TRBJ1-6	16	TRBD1	CASSQGQGRYNSPLHF	TGTGCCAGCAGCCAAGGACAGGGCAGATATAATTCACCCCTCCACTTT
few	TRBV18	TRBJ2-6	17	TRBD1	CASSPVRGGAGANVLTF	TGTGCCAGCTCACCAGTAAGAGGGGGCGCCGGGGCCAACGTCCTGACTTTC
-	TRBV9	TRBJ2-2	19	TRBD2	CASSVDFQGLAANTGELLF	TGTGCCAGCAGCGTAGATTTTCAGGGACTAGCGGCGAACACCGGGGAGCTGCTTTTT
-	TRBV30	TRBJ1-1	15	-	CAWKAVSWEGTEAFF	TGTGCCTGGAAGGCCGTTAGCTGGGAGGGCACTGAAGCTTTCTTT
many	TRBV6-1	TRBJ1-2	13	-	CASSPGSGYGYTF	TGTGCCAGCAGCCCTGGATCCGGCTATGGCTACACCTTC
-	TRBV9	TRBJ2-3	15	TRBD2	CASSPSSGGQDTQYF	TGTGCCAGCTCACCCTCTAGCGGGGGGCAGGATACGCAGTATTTT
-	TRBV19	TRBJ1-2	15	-	CASSIELGGNYGYTF	TGTGCCAGTAGTATCGAACTGGGGGGGAACTATGGCTACACCTTC
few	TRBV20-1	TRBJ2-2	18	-	CSASLAGGRAGNTGELFF	TGCAGTGCTAGTTTGGCAGGGGGGCGGGCAGGGAACACCGGGGAGCTGTTTTTT
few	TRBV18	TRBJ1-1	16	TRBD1	CASSLVRTGGMTEAFF	TGTGCCAGCTCACTTGTCCGGACAGGGGGCATGACTGAAGCTTTCTTT
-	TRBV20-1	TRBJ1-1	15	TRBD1	CSARAPGQGNTEAFF	TGCAGTGCTAGAGCCCCGGGACAGGGGAACACTGAAGCTTTCTTT
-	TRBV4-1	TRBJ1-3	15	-	CASSQDFRRGNTIYF	TGCGCCAGCAGCCAAGATTTCCGCCGTGGAAACACCATATATTTT
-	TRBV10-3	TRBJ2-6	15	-	CAISEDRAGANVLTF	TGTGCCATCAGTGAGGACCGAGCTGGGGCCAACGTCCTGACTTTC
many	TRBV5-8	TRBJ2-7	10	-	CASSLYEQYF	TGTGCCAGCAGCCTCTACGAGCAGTACTTC
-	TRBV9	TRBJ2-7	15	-	CASSVGGAGYYEQYF	TGTGCCAGCAGCGTAGGGGGGGCCGGGTACTACGAGCAGTACTTC
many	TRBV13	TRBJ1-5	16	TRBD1	CASSLGRQGFGQPQHF	TGTGCCAGCAGCTTAGGCCGACAGGGCTTTGGTCAGCCCCAGCATTTT
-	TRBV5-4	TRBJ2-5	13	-	CASSFVAGETQYF	TGTGCCAGCAGCTTTGTGGCCGGAGAGACCCAGTACTTC
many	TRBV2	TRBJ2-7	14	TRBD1	CASRGDRGTYEQYF	TGTGCCAGCAGAGGGGACAGGGGAACATACGAGCAGTACTTC
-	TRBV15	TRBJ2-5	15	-	CATSREAGQEETQYF	TGTGCCACCAGCAGAGAAGCGGGACAGGAAGAGACCCAGTACTTC
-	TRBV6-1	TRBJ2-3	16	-	CASSEGGTTRTDTQYF	TGTGCCAGCAGTGAAGGAGGAACCACTCGCACAGATACGCAGTATTTT
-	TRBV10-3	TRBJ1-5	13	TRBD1	CAISTGGASVQHF	TGTGCCATCAGCACAGGGGGCGCATCGGTCCAGCATTTT
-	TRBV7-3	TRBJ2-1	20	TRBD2	CASSLNRGIHSGSSYNEQFF	TGTGCCAGCAGCTTAAATAGGGGTATCCACAGCGGGAGCTCCTACAATGAGCAGTTCTTC
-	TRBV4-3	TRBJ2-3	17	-	CASSQLRAGVRTDTQYF	TGCGCCAGCAGCCAACTTCGAGCAGGGGTTCGGACAGATACGCAGTATTTT
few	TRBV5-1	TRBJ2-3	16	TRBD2	CASSLEPGLVTDTQYF	TGCGCCAGCAGCTTGGAGCCGGGACTAGTTACAGATACGCAGTATTTT
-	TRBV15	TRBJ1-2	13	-	CATSSRQFYGYTF	TGTGCCACCAGCAGCAGACAGTTCTATGGCTACACCTTC
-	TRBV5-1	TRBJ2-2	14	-	CASNEGGNTGELFF	TGCGCCAGCAATGAGGGGGGGAACACCGGGGAGCTGTTTTTT
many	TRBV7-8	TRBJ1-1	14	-	CASTVSPSGGAAFF	TGTGCCAGCACCGTATCACCCTCGGGGGGCGCAGCTTTCTTT